This T cell receptor beta chain was sequenced for a study of tumor and adjacent non-tumor tissue in lung cancer. General observations from the study: TCR diversity was significantly greater in tumor than normal lung tissue. In normal lung, the top 100 clones were significantly more dominant than in tumor.

The library came from three nested PCR rounds adapted from ARM-PCR protocols. TCRdb re-called the multiplex PCR reads with MiXCR, one entry per CDR3 protein. The data show fewer than 150,000 distinct CDR3 sequences, with approximately 70% seen just once and 15% to 20% held by the top ten. This CDR3 comprises 14 residues. Germline V CDR1 and CDR2: SGHAT, FQNNGV. This sample's RNA came from whole unsorted tissue. Chemotherapy-naive patients with new lung cancer underwent thoracic surgery in China, August–late 2014. Remarks on this clonotype: Its antigen is currently unknown. An end of the junction does not agree with germline; a read error may underlie this.

The sequence came from a man aged 60 to 69 with small cell lung cancer. Material: lung tumor tissue. The chain couples TRBV11-2 to TRBJ2-7; 8 nucleotides align to TRBD2. CDR3 residues: CASTSELAAHEQYF. CDR3 sequence (DNA): TGTGCCAGCACCTCCGAACTAGCGGCTCACGAGCAATACTTC.